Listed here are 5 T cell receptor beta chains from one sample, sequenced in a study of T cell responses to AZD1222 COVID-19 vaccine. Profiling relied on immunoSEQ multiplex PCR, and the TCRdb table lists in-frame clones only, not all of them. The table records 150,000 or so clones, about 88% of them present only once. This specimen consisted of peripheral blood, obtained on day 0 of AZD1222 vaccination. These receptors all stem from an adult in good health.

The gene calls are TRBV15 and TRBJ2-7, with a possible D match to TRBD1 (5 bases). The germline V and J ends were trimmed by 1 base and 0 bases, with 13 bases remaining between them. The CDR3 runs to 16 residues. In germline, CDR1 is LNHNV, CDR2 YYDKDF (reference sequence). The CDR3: CATSRAPRQSSYEQYF. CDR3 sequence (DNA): TGTGCCACCAGCAGAGCACCCAGACAGAGCTCCTACGAGCAGTACTTC.

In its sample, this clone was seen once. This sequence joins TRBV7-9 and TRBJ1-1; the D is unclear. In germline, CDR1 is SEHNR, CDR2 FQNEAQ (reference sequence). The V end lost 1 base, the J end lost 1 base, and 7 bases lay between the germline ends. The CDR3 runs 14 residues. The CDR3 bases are TGTGCCAGCAGCTTAGAACAGACGAACACTGAAGCTTTCTTT. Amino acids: CASSLEQTNTEAFF.

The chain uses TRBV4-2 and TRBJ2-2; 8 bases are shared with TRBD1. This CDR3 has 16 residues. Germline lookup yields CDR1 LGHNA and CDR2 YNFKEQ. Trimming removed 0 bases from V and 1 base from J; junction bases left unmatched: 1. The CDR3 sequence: CASSQDGTGNTGELFF. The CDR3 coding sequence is TGTGCCAGCAGCCAAGACGGGACAGGGAACACCGGGGAGCTGTTTTTT.

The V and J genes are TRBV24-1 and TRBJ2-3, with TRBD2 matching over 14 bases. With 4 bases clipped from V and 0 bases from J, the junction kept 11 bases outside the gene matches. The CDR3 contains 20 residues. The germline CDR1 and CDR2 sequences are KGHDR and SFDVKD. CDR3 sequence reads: CATSDPGFGTSGSSTDTQYF. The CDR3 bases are TGTGCCACCAGTGACCCCGGGTTCGGGACTAGCGGGAGTAGCACAGATACGCAGTATTTT.

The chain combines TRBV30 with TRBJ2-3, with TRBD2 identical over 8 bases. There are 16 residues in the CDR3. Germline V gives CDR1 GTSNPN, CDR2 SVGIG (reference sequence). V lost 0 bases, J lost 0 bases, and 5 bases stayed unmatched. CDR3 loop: CAWSVLAGRSTDTQYF. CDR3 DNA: TGTGCCTGGAGTGTGCTAGCGGGCCGAAGCACAGATACGCAGTATTTT. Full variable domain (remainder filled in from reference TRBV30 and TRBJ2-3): SQTIHQWPATLVQPVGSPLSLECTVEGTSNPNLYWYRQAAGRGLQLLFYSVGIGQISSEVPQNLSASRPQDRQFILSSKKLLLSDSGFYLCAWSVLAGRSTDTQYFGPGTRLTVL.